The 28 T cell receptor beta chains below were found in one sample sequenced in a study of T-cell memory formation after mild COVID-19. A single record per CDR3 protein comes from TCRdb applying MiXCR to the 5' RACE reads. The sample has around 430,000 distinct CDR3 sequences, approximately 15% seen once. The sample comprised PBMCs or a T cell subset sorted from them (not recorded which). These receptor sequences come from a man between 18 and 29 years old who had mild COVID-19 (a few samples of this study predate the infection). Cell type and time point are not known.

There are a few counts of this clonotype. The chain recombines TRBV3-1 with TRBJ1-6; D ambiguous. The germline V gene encodes CDR1 LGHDT and CDR2 YNNKEL (reference sequence). The CDR3 extends over 13 amino acids. The germline V and J ends were trimmed by 3 bases and 11 bases, with 11 bases remaining between them. CDR3 coding DNA: TGTGCCAGCAGCCAGTCGGACTCCCCACCCCTCCACTTT. As protein: CASSQSDSPPLHF.

The chain uses TRBV25-1 and TRBJ2-2; D ambiguous. Trimming left V 5 bases short and J 2 bases short, with 12 bases between. The germline CDR1 and CDR2 sequences are MGHDK and SYGVNS. CDR3 size: 15 residues. CDR3 residues: CASSITRDNTGELFF. The CDR3 DNA is TGTGCCAGCAGTATAACCCGTGATAACACCGGGGAGCTGTTTTTT.

The V and J genes are TRBV4-3 and TRBJ2-2, with 10 nucleotides matching TRBD2. Looked up from germline, CDR1 is LGHNA and CDR2 is YSLEER. Trimming removed 0 bases from V and 4 bases from J; junction bases left unmatched: 11. The CDR3 spans 19 residues. The CDR3 nucleotides read TGCGCCAGCAGCCAAGAGGTCAGGCTTGGGACTAGCGCCACCGGGGAGCTGTTTTTT. Amino acids: CASSQEVRLGTSATGELFF.

This clonotype was detected many times. CDR3 coding DNA: TGTGCCACCTCCAAAGGGGACAGCTCCTACAATGAGCAGTTCTTC. This sequence encodes CATSKGDSSYNEQFF. The chain recombines TRBV24-1 with TRBJ2-1; TRBD1 matches 7 bases. V shed 9 bases, J shed 0 bases, and the junction held 7 bases outside the gene matches. The CDR3 covers 15 residues. Germline CDR1 reads KGHDR; CDR2 reads SFDVKD.

This clonotype was counted only a few times. The chain has TRBV2 and TRBJ2-1; 9 nucleotides line up with TRBD1. With 8 bases clipped from V and 6 bases from J, the junction kept 8 bases outside the gene matches. The length of the CDR3 is 14 residues. Germline CDR1 is SNHLY and CDR2 is FYNNEI. CDR3 bases: TGTGCCAGCCGAGGGACAGGGAAGGGCAATGAGCAGTTCTTC. This sequence encodes CASRGTGKGNEQFF.

The V and J genes are TRBV5-6 and TRBJ2-7; D is unresolved. The CDR3 length is 13 residues. Between the trimmed V and J ends, which lost 3 bases and 0 bases, there was a span of 7 bases. Germline-derived CDR1 and CDR2 are SGHDT and YYEEEE. The CDR3 protein is CASSWTASYEQYF. In nucleotides, the CDR3 is TGTGCCAGCAGCTGGACGGCCTCCTACGAGCAGTACTTC.

This clonotype appeared once. The CDR3 loop reads CASSLELRGVSGYTF. CDR3 in DNA: TGTGCCAGCAGCTTAGAGTTACGGGGAGTAAGTGGCTACACCTTC. V usage is TRBV13 and J usage is TRBJ1-2; D remains unclear. Per the germline V gene, CDR1 is PRHDT and CDR2 is FYEKMQ (reference sequence). CDR3 length equals 15 residues. With 1 base removed from V and 7 bases from J, the gap between germline ends came to 16 bases.

This clonotype was detected many times. CDR3 DNA: TGTGCCAGCAGCTTAGAGTCCTACGAGCAGTACTTC. It translates to CASSLESYEQYF. The rearrangement links TRBV7-9 to TRBJ2-7, with D unclear. V was clipped by 1 base and J by 1 base, with 2 bases between them. The CDR3 length is 12 residues. CDR1 and CDR2 (germline): SEHNR, FQNEAQ (reference sequence).

The CDR3 DNA sequence: TGTGCCACCAGTGATTCCAGGACAGGACGGTTTCAGCCCCAGCATTTT. It yields the protein CATSDSRTGRFQPQHF. The V and J genes are TRBV24-1 and TRBJ1-5; 7 bases fit TRBD1. CDR3 length: 16 residues. The V segment lost 2 bases and the J segment 6 bases; nucleotides outside the gene matches: 9. Germline CDR1 is KGHDR and CDR2 is SFDVKD.

The CDR3 coding sequence is TGTGCCAGCAGCTTAGTATACAGGGGCTATGAGCAGTTCTTC. It translates to CASSLVYRGYEQFF. V is TRBV7-9 and J is TRBJ2-1; 7 positions agree with TRBD1. This CDR3 is built from 14 residues. With 1 base clipped from V and 8 bases from J, the junction kept 5 bases outside the gene matches. Per the germline V gene, CDR1 is SEHNR and CDR2 is FQNEAQ (reference sequence).

The chain has TRBV10-3 and TRBJ1-1; D remains ambiguous. Per the germline V gene, CDR1 is ENHRY and CDR2 is SYGVKD. The CDR3 loop spans 14 amino acids. V shed 3 bases and J shed 2 bases, with 10 bases lying between them. The CDR3 spells CAISDQELNTEAFF. The CDR3 nucleotides are TGTGCCATCAGTGATCAGGAGTTAAACACTGAAGCTTTCTTT.

This clonotype showed up just a few times. The gene calls are TRBV25-1 and TRBJ2-1; no firm D call. The germline V gene has CDR1 MGHDK and CDR2 SYGVNS. The V end was cut by 3 bases, the J end by 8 bases, with 5 bases between. This CDR3 is built from 11 residues. The DNA of the CDR3 is TGTGCCAGCAGTGAGGAGTATGAGCAGTTCTTC. Protein product: CASSEEYEQFF.

This clonotype was seen ten or more times. V gene TRBV12-3 or TRBV12-4 combines with J gene TRBJ2-1; D is ambiguous. Trimming took 6 bases from V and 4 from J, leaving 19 bases between them. The CDR3 covers 16 residues. Here the CDR3 DNA reads TGTGCCAGCAGGAAAGACACCCCTCTGCCATACAATGAGCAGTTCTTC. The encoded protein is CASRKDTPLPYNEQFF.

This clonotype was detected only a few times. The rearrangement uses TRBV15 and TRBJ2-3; D gene unclear. V lost 5 bases, J lost 1 base, and 10 bases lay in between. CDR3 length: 14 amino acids. The germline gives CDR1 LNHNV, CDR2 YYDKDF (reference sequence). DNA for the CDR3: TGTGCCACCAGCGATACCAGGCGCACAGATACGCAGTATTTT. Translation gives CATSDTRRTDTQYF.

The J gene is TRBJ1-2, the V gene TRBV12-3 or TRBV12-4; D unclear. V lost 3 bases and J 8 bases, leaving 16 bases between the germline ends. The CDR3 is 14 residues long. CDR3 bases: TGTGCCAGCAGTTTGAGACACCTAGATCTGGGCTACACCTTC. It specifies CASSLRHLDLGYTF.

The chain joins TRBV11-2 to TRBJ1-1, with D maybe TRBD1 (6 bases). Germline V CDR1 and CDR2: SGHAT, FQNNGV. V was cut by 1 base and J by 3 bases, with 15 bases left in between. The CDR3 covers 16 residues. CDR3: CASSLVGTPGYTEAFF. The CDR3, as DNA: TGTGCCAGCAGCTTAGTAGGGACACCTGGATACACTGAAGCTTTCTTT.

This clonotype was found a few times. This chain uses TRBV27 with TRBJ1-1; 8 positions agree with TRBD1. The CDR3 extends over 15 amino acids. Germline V gene data show CDR1 as MNHEY and CDR2 as SMNVEV (reference sequence). J lost 0 bases, V lost 3 bases, and 3 bases had no gene match. The CDR3 loop is CASSLTGALNTEAFF. The DNA of the CDR3 is TGTGCCAGCAGTTTGACAGGGGCCCTGAACACTGAAGCTTTCTTT.

CDR3 in DNA: TGTGCCAGCAAGACGGGACCCGGCCGGGATACGCAGTATTTT. It translates to CASKTGPGRDTQYF. The chain has TRBV11-2 and TRBJ2-3; D is possibly TRBD1 or TRBD2 (5 bases each). The CDR3 has 14 amino acids. Germline loops: CDR1 SGHAT, CDR2 FQNNGV. The ends were cut back, 7 bases at V and 6 bases at J, with 17 bases in the middle.

This clonotype was picked up a small number of times. The chain carries TRBV5-1 and TRBJ2-1, with 12 bases that match TRBD2. The length of the CDR3 is 16 residues. Germline-derived CDR1 and CDR2 are SGHRS and YFSETQ. Trimming at V came to 0 bases and at J to 3 bases, leaving 1 base not matched to a gene. The CDR3 protein is CASSLASGGDYNEQFF. The CDR3 coding sequence is TGCGCCAGCAGCTTGGCTAGCGGGGGGGACTACAATGAGCAGTTCTTC. Using reference TRBV5-1 and TRBJ2-1 for the parts outside the CDR3, the full variable domain is KAGVTQTPRYLIKTRGQQVTLSCSPISGHRSVSWYQQTPGQGLQFLFEYFSETQRNKGNFPGRFSGRQFSNSRSEMNVSTLELGDSALYLCASSLASGGDYNEQFFGPGTRLTVL.

There are a few counts of this clonotype. The chain combines TRBV5-1 with TRBJ2-1, with D perhaps matching TRBD2 (5 bases). V lost 3 bases to trimming and J lost 8 bases, with 15 bases between them. The CDR3 is 14 residues long. The germline gives CDR1 SGHRS, CDR2 YFSETQ. The CDR3 loop is CASSWPLGVDEQFF. The CDR3 nucleotides are TGCGCCAGCAGCTGGCCCCTCGGGGTGGATGAGCAGTTCTTC.

This clonotype appeared a few times. V and J are TRBV6-5 and TRBJ2-5, with D possibly being TRBD1 (5 bases). CDR1 is MNHEY and CDR2 is SVGAGI in the germline V gene. This CDR3 is 14 amino acids long. The germline V and J ends were trimmed by 2 bases and 5 bases, with 12 bases remaining between them. The CDR3 DNA reads TGTGCCAGCAGTTACAGGGGCCAGTGGGAGACCCAGTACTTC. It specifies CASSYRGQWETQYF.

This clonotype appeared a few times. The V gene is TRBV4-1, the J gene TRBJ2-1; 9 nucleotides line up with TRBD2. Trimming cost V 3 bases and J 0 bases; bases outside gene matches: 6. Germline-derived CDR1 and CDR2 are MGHRA and YSYEKL. CDR3 length: 17 amino acids. CDR3 nucleotide sequence: TGCGCCAGCAGCCATTCTAGCGGGGTGAGCTCCTACAATGAGCAGTTCTTC. This sequence encodes CASSHSSGVSSYNEQFF.

The CDR3 loop reads CASSHGGGLLTDTQYF. For the CDR3, the DNA is TGCGCCAGCAGCCATGGGGGGGGACTGCTAACAGATACGCAGTATTTT. V is TRBV4-1 and J is TRBJ2-3, with 7 bases that match TRBD2. V gave up 3 bases and J gave up 3 bases; unmatched junction bases: 9. Per germline, CDR1 MGHRA and CDR2 YSYEKL. This CDR3 comprises 16 residues.

The chain couples TRBV30 to TRBJ1-6; possibly TRBD1 for D (6 bases). Germline CDR1 GTSNPN, CDR2 SVGIG (reference sequence). V lost 1 base and J 8 bases, leaving 24 bases between the germline ends. The CDR3 length is 18 residues. The CDR3 DNA sequence: TGTGCCTGGAGTGCCACGGTCCATTACAGGGTATCGGATTCACCCCTCCACTTT. Translating gives CAWSATVHYRVSDSPLHF.

This chain links TRBV25-1 with TRBJ2-7; D perhaps matches TRBD1 (6 bases). This CDR3 comprises 13 residues. Germline V lookup: CDR1 MGHDK, CDR2 SYGVNS. V lost 2 bases, J lost 6 bases, and 11 bases lay in between. CDR3 loop: CASSEGGRGEQYV. The CDR3 DNA sequence: TGTGCCAGCAGTGAAGGTGGCAGGGGCGAGCAGTACGTC.

The chain employs TRBV14 and TRBJ2-1; possible D gene TRBD2, 6 bases. Germline CDR1 reads SGHDN; CDR2 reads FVKESK. V lost 4 bases and J lost 8, with 18 bases in between. The CDR3 length is 15 residues. DNA of the CDR3: TGTGCCAGCAGCCGAGGACGAGGGCGGGGCCATGAGCAGTTCTTC. Translated: CASSRGRGRGHEQFF.

The chain joins TRBV6-2 or TRBV6-3 to TRBJ2-1, with D maybe TRBD2 (6 bases). CDR1 and CDR2 from the germline V gene are MNHEY and SVGEGT. This CDR3 has 15 amino acids. V gave up 6 bases and J gave up 0 bases, with 12 bases separating them. The CDR3 sequence is CASRPGLSSYNEQFF. CDR3 bases: TGTGCCAGCAGGCCGGGACTTAGCTCCTACAATGAGCAGTTCTTC.

This sequence joins TRBV6-5 and TRBJ2-7; 9 bases agree with TRBD1. CDR3 length equals 14 residues. The J segment lost 6 bases and the V segment lost 5 bases, leaving 8 bases of the junction unmatched. The V gene's germline CDR1 is MNHEY and CDR2 SVGAGI. In DNA form, the CDR3 reads TGTGCCAGCAGTCCAGGACAGGGGAGAAGCGAGCAGTACTTC. It encodes CASSPGQGRSEQYF.